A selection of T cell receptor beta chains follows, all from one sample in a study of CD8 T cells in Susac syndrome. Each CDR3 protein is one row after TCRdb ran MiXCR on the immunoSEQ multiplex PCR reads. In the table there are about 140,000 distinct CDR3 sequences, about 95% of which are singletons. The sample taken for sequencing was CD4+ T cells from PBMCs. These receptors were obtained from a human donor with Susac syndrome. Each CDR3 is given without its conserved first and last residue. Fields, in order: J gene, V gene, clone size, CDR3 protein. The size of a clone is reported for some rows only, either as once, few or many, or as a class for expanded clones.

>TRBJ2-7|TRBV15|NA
ATSTPGTGDEQY
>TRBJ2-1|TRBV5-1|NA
ASSLSRTNEQF
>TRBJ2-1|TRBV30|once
ACPGGHNEQF
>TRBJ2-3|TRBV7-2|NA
ASSLPTSGADTQY
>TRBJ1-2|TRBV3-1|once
ASSQGRDSRYT
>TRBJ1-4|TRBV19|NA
ASSILFGELF
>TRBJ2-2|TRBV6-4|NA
ASAHTTGTGELF
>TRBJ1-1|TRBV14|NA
ASSQGPGSEAF
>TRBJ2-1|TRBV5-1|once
ASSLSGGYNNEQF
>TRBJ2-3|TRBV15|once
ATSRDGTTDTQY
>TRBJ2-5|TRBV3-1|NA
ASSRRGWETQY
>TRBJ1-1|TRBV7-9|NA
ASSLEVSRGAF
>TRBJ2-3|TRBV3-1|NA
ASSQGFKERQY
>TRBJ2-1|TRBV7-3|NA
ASSLIPDNEQF
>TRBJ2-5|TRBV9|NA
ASSTHPTGQETQY
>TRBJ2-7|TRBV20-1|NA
SARSSDRGNEQY
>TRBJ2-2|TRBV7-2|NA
ASSLVRGGELF
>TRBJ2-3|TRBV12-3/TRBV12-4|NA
ASSYRVAQY
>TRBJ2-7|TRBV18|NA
ASSRTGSYEQY
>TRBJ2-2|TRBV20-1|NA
SAEYTGELF
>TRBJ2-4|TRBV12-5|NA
ASGYVGALAKNIQY
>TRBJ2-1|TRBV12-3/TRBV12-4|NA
ASKLRDYNEQF